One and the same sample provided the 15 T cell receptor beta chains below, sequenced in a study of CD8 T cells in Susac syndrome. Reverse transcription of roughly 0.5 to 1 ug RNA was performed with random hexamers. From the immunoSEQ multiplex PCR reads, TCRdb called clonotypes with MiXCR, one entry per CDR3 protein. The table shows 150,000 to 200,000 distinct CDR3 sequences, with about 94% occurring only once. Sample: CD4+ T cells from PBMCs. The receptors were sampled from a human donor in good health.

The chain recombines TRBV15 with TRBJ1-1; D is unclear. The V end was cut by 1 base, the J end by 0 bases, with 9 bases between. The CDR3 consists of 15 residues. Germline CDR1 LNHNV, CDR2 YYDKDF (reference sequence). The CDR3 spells CATSRGGVMNTEAFF. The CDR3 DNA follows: TGTGCCACCAGCAGAGGGGGAGTCATGAACACTGAAGCTTTCTTT.

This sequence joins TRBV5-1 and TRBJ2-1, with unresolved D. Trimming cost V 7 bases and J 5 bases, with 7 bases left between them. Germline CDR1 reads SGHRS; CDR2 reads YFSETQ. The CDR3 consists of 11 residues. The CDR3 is CASGWDNEQFF. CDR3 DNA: TGCGCCAGCGGTTGGGACAATGAGCAGTTCTTC.

The CDR3 loop is CSASPGGDTEAFF. The CDR3 region has the DNA TGCAGTGCTAGCCCCGGGGGGGACACTGAAGCTTTCTTT. The chain recombines TRBV20-1 with TRBJ1-1; D possibly corresponds to TRBD1 (5 bases). The CDR3 length is 13 residues. The germline gives CDR1 DFQATT, CDR2 SNEGSKA (reference sequence). The V gene lost 3 bases and the J gene lost 3 bases, with 11 bases spanning the gap.

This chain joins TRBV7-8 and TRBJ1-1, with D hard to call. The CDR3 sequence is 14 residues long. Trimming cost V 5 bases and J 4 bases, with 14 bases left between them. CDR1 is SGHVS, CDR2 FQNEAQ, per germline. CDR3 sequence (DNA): TGTGCCAGCAGCCTACAGCTGACGCGCACTGAAGCTTTCTTT. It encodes CASSLQLTRTEAFF.

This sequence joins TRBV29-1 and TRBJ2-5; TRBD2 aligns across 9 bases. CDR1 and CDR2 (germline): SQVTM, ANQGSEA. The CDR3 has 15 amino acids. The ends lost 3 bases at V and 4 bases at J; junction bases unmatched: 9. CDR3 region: CSVERRGGGTETQYF. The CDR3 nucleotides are TGCAGCGTTGAGCGGCGGGGGGGCGGTACAGAGACCCAGTACTTC.

CDR3 sequence (DNA): TGTGCCAGCAGCGGCAGGGTTGGCTATGGCTACACCTTC. Residues: CASSGRVGYGYTF. The chain couples TRBV7-8 to TRBJ1-2; D is possibly TRBD1 (5 bases). Trimming stripped 5 bases from V and 4 bases from J, with 11 bases between. This CDR3 has 13 amino acids. Looked up from germline, CDR1 is SGHVS and CDR2 is FQNEAQ.

Here the CDR3 reads CASSFELPSDTQYF. The CDR3 DNA reads TGTGCCAGCAGCTTCGAGCTCCCTTCGGATACGCAGTATTTT. The V call is TRBV7-9, the J call TRBJ2-3, with D hard to call. Per germline, CDR1 SEHNR and CDR2 FQNEAQ (reference sequence). The CDR3 runs 14 residues. V lost 3 bases to trimming and J lost 6 bases, with 13 bases between them.

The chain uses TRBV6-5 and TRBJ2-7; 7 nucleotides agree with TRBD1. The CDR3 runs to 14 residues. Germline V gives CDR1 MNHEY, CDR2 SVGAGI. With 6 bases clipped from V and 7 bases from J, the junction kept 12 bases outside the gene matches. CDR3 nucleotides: TGTGCCAGCAGCCAAACGGGACAGACGGGAGAGCAGTACTTC. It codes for CASSQTGQTGEQYF.

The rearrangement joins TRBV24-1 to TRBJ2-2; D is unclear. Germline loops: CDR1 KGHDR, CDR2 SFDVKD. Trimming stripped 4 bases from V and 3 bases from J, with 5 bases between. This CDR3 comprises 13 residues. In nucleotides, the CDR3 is TGTGCCACCAGTGACTTTTACACCGGGGAGCTGTTTTTT. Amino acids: CATSDFYTGELFF.

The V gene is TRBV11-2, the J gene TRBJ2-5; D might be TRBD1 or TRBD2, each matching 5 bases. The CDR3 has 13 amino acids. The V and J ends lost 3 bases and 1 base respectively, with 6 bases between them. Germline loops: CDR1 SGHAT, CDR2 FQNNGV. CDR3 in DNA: TGTGCCAGCAGCTTGGGACGCCAAGAGACCCAGTACTTC. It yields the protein CASSLGRQETQYF.

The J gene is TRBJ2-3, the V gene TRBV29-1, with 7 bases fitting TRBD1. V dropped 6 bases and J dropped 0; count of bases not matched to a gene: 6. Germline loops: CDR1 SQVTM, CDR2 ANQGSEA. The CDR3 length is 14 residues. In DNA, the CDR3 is TGCAGCGTGGACAGGACGTATAGCACAGATACGCAGTATTTT. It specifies CSVDRTYSTDTQYF.

The CDR3 reads CSATEQESQPQHF. The DNA for the CDR3 is TGCAGTGCTACTGAGCAGGAAAGTCAGCCCCAGCATTTT. This chain links TRBV20-1 with TRBJ1-5; D is unclear. The CDR3 runs to 13 residues. Germline V lookup: CDR1 DFQATT, CDR2 SNEGSKA (reference sequence). The V and J ends lost 4 bases and 6 bases respectively, with 13 bases between them.

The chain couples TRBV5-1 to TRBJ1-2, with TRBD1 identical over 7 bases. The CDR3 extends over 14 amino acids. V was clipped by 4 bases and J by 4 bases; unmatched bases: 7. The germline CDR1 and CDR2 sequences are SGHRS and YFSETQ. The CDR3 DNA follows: TGCGCCAGCAGCCCGGGACAGCCCACCTATGGCTACACCTTC. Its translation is CASSPGQPTYGYTF.

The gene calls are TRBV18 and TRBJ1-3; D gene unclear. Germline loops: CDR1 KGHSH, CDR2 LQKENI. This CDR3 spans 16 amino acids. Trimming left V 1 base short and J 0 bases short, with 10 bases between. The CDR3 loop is CASSPRQLSSGNTIYF. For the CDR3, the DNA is TGTGCCAGCTCACCACGGCAGCTCAGCTCTGGAAACACCATATATTTT.

CDR3 protein: CASSPRTGWNEQYF. The CDR3 DNA follows: TGTGCCAGCAGCCCTCGGACAGGGTGGAACGAGCAGTACTTC. The chain is built from TRBV7-9 and TRBJ2-7; TRBD1 matches at 8 bases. CDR1 and CDR2 from the germline V gene are SEHNR and FQNEAQ (reference sequence). The V segment lost 5 bases and the J segment 5 bases; nucleotides outside the gene matches: 8. This CDR3 comprises 14 residues.